What follows are 31 T cell receptor beta chains derived from one specimen sequenced in a study of blood T cell repertoires in COVID-19. Repertoires were generated with immunoSEQ multiplex PCR, while TCRdb's copy carries only in-frame clones and drops some. The sample has about 120,000 clones, almost 90% seen once. Sequencing input: peripheral blood. Receptor source: a woman aged 55-70 years with COVID-19, enrolled during active disease.

The chain uses TRBV18 and TRBJ2-5; D remains ambiguous. Trimming took 0 bases from V and 1 from J, leaving 9 bases between them. Germline CDR1 is KGHSH and CDR2 is LQKENI. This CDR3 spans 15 amino acids. The CDR3 is CASSPPVPLQETQYF. The CDR3 DNA sequence: TGTGCCAGCTCACCACCCGTCCCACTCCAAGAGACCCAGTACTTC.

In DNA form, the CDR3 reads TGTGCCAGCAGTCCCAACCGACTAGCGGGGATCTACGAGCAGTACTTC. Its protein product is CASSPNRLAGIYEQYF. The V gene is TRBV27, the J gene TRBJ2-7; TRBD2 matches 11 bases. The J segment lost 3 bases and the V segment lost 5 bases, leaving 9 bases of the junction unmatched. The germline V gene encodes CDR1 MNHEY and CDR2 SMNVEV (reference sequence). This CDR3 region has 16 residues.

This clone was seen only once. The chain employs TRBV20-1 and TRBJ2-3; D is perhaps TRBD2 (7 bases). The CDR3 covers 15 residues. Trimming took off 3 bases at V and 4 bases at J, with 17 bases between the two ends. CDR1 and CDR2 (germline): DFQATT, SNEGSKA (reference sequence). The DNA for the CDR3 is TGCAGTGCTAGTTATAGGACTAGGGGGGCAGATACGCAGTATTTT. It is translated as CSASYRTRGADTQYF.

V is TRBV18 and J is TRBJ2-5; 8 positions agree with TRBD1. V lost 2 bases, J lost 5 bases, and 1 base stayed unmatched. CDR3 length: 13 residues. CDR1 is KGHSH and CDR2 is LQKENI in the germline V gene. CDR3 region: CASSPRTGETQYF. The CDR3 DNA reads TGTGCCAGCTCACCAAGGACAGGGGAGACCCAGTACTTC.

CDR3 protein: CASSQGSDSYYEQYF. The CDR3 nucleotides are TGTGCCAGCAGCCAAGGATCGGACTCATACTACGAGCAGTACTTC. The genes are TRBV3-1 (or the pseudogene TRBV3-2) and TRBJ2-7, with D tentatively TRBD2 (5 bases). CDR1 and CDR2 (germline): LGHDT, YNNKEL (reference sequence). The V and J ends lost 1 base and 3 bases respectively, with 13 bases between them. The CDR3 runs 15 residues.

The CDR3: CASSTLGGPYNEQFF. CDR3 nucleotide sequence: TGTGCCAGCAGCACGTTGGGGGGGCCCTACAATGAGCAGTTCTTC. The chain uses TRBV7-2 and TRBJ2-1, with D maybe TRBD2 (7 bases). Per germline, CDR1 SGHTA and CDR2 FQGNSA. This CDR3 has 15 residues. The germline V and J ends were trimmed by 5 bases and 2 bases, with 13 bases remaining between them. The whole variable domain, remainder taken from reference TRBV7-2 and TRBJ2-1, is GAGVSQSPSNKVTEKGKDVELRCDPISGHTALYWYRQSLGQGLEFLIYFQGNSAPDKSGLPSDRFSAERTGGSVSTLTIQRTQQEDSAVYLCASSTLGGPYNEQFFGPGTRLTVL.

As concerns this clone: Additional DNA sequences in this sample encode the identical CDR3. The V call is TRBV19, the J call TRBJ1-2; 9 nucleotides agree with TRBD1. V shed 3 bases, J shed 5 bases, and the junction held 1 base outside the gene matches. The CDR3 loop spans 13 amino acids. Germline V gives CDR1 LNHDA, CDR2 SQIVND (reference sequence). CDR3 bases: TGTGCCAGTAGTATGGGACAGGGTTATGGCTACACCTTC. Translation gives CASSMGQGYGYTF. Based on the CDR3 plus reference TRBV19 and TRBJ1-2, the full variable domain is DGGITQSPKYLFRKEGQNVTLSCEQNLNHDAMYWYRQDPGQGLRLIYYSQIVNDFQKGDIAEGYSVSREKKESFPLTVTSAQKNPTAFYLCASSMGQGYGYTFGSGTRLTVV.

The chain couples TRBV6-5 to TRBJ2-5; D may be TRBD1 (5 bases). The CDR3 runs to 11 residues. Germline V gives CDR1 MNHEY, CDR2 SVGAGI. V was cut by 10 bases and J by 5 bases, with 11 bases left in between. The CDR3 loop reads CATWKGETQYF. Written as DNA, the CDR3 is TGTGCCACCTGGAAGGGGGAGACCCAGTACTTC.

The chain recombines TRBV18 with TRBJ1-2, with D unresolved. The CDR3 loop spans 14 amino acids. Germline V gene data show CDR1 as KGHSH and CDR2 as LQKENI. Trimming took off 6 bases at V and 0 bases at J, with 11 bases between the two ends. CDR3 in amino acids: CASSHEIANYGYTF. CDR3 sequence (DNA): TGTGCCAGCTCTCACGAAATAGCTAACTATGGCTACACCTTC.

The V gene is TRBV3-1 (or the pseudogene TRBV3-2), the J gene TRBJ2-6; the match to TRBD1 covers 9 bases. CDR1 is LGHDT, CDR2 YNNKEL, per germline (reference sequence). Trimming took 1 base from V and 1 from J; bases not matched to a gene: 2. This CDR3 contains 17 residues. In DNA, the CDR3 is TGTGCCAGCAGCCAAGGGGACAGGGTGTCTGGGGCCAACGTCCTGACTTTC. It encodes CASSQGDRVSGANVLTF.

The V and J genes are TRBV14 and TRBJ2-3; D remains ambiguous. Germline loops: CDR1 SGHDN, CDR2 FVKESK. There are 13 residues in the CDR3. V was clipped by 1 base and J by 8 bases, with 10 bases between them. The CDR3 bases are TGTGCCAGCAGCCAAGGGTTCGGTAGTACGCAGTATTTT. It encodes CASSQGFGSTQYF.

The chain is built from TRBV29-1 and TRBJ1-1; 7 bases fit TRBD1. CDR3 length: 13 residues. V was pared by 6 bases and J by 4 bases, with 8 bases of the junction left unmatched. The germline V gene has CDR1 SQVTM and CDR2 ANQGSEA. As DNA, the CDR3 is TGCAGCGTCAAAGACAGGGTGGTCACTGAAGCTTTCTTT. Translation: CSVKDRVVTEAFF.

This CDR3 is CASSEYFTGGQPQHF. In DNA, the CDR3 is TGTGCCAGCAGTGAATATTTTACAGGGGGGCAGCCCCAGCATTTT. V is TRBV6-1 and J is TRBJ1-5; the match to TRBD1 covers 8 bases. This CDR3 spans 15 amino acids. The junction had 7 bases not matched to a gene; V was cut back by 2 bases and J by 7 bases. Germline loops: CDR1 MNHNS, CDR2 SASEGT.

A single count supports this clone. The CDR3: CASSIEGSQPQHF. In nucleotides, the CDR3 is TGTGCCAGTAGTATAGAGGGGAGTCAGCCCCAGCATTTT. This chain joins TRBV19 and TRBJ1-5, with D unresolved. Germline assignment: CDR1 LNHDA and CDR2 SQIVND (reference sequence). The length of the CDR3 is 13 residues. Trimming removed 0 bases at V and 6 bases at J, with 6 bases between.

V is TRBV18 and J is TRBJ1-1; 10 bases map to TRBD1. With 2 bases clipped from V and 5 bases from J, the junction kept 11 bases outside the gene matches. CDR3 size: 17 residues. CDR1 KGHSH and CDR2 LQKENI come from the germline V gene. CDR3 loop: CASSPTQPGQGNTEAFF. In DNA form, the CDR3 reads TGTGCCAGCTCACCAACACAACCGGGACAGGGGAATACTGAAGCTTTCTTT.

The V call is TRBV19, the J call TRBJ1-1; TRBD1 matches at 8 bases. V gave up 9 bases and J gave up 4 bases; unmatched junction bases: 7. This CDR3 has 13 residues. CDR1 is LNHDA and CDR2 is SQIVND in the germline V gene (reference sequence). CDR3 DNA sequence: TGTGCCAGCCAGGACAGGGTAGGCACTGAAGCTTTCTTT. This encodes CASQDRVGTEAFF.

The chain couples TRBV14 to TRBJ1-1; D is possibly TRBD1 (5 bases). CDR1 and CDR2 (germline): SGHDN, FVKESK. The CDR3 has 15 residues. V dropped 3 bases and J dropped 6 bases, with 17 bases sitting between them. The CDR3 loop is CASSHPVGGDPEAFF. The CDR3 DNA sequence: TGTGCCAGCAGCCACCCTGTGGGCGGGGACCCTGAAGCTTTCTTT. The entire variable domain, with the rest obtained from reference TRBV14 and TRBJ1-1, is as follows: EAGVTQFPSHSVIEKGQTVTLRCDPISGHDNLYWYRRVMGKEIKFLLHFVKESKQDESGMPNNRFLAERTGGTYSTLKVQPAELEDSGVYFCASSHPVGGDPEAFFGQGTRLTVV.

The CDR3 DNA sequence: TGTGCCAGCAGCTCCCTCGGGGGCAATCAGCCCCAGCATTTT. This gives the protein CASSSLGGNQPQHF. This rearrangement joins TRBV7-2 to TRBJ1-5, with unresolved D. V shed 4 bases and J shed 2 bases, with 9 bases lying between them. CDR3 length equals 14 residues. Per the germline V gene, CDR1 is SGHTA and CDR2 is FQGNSA.

V gene TRBV7-8 combines with J gene TRBJ1-2, with D perhaps TRBD1 (6 bases). Germline lookup yields CDR1 SGHVS and CDR2 FQNEAQ. The length of the CDR3 is 12 residues. The ends were cut back, 3 bases at V and 5 bases at J, with 7 bases in the middle. The CDR3 sequence is CASSFQGYGYTF. The CDR3 bases are TGTGCCAGCAGCTTTCAGGGGTATGGCTACACCTTC.

This clone was detected a few times. V gene TRBV2 combines with J gene TRBJ1-5; D perhaps matches TRBD1 (6 bases). Trimming stripped 6 bases from V and 6 bases from J, with 9 bases between. The CDR3 extends over 12 amino acids. Germline CDR1 is SNHLY and CDR2 is FYNNEI. The CDR3 is CASRNRAQPQHF. The DNA of the CDR3 is TGTGCCAGCAGGAACAGGGCTCAGCCCCAGCATTTT.

J is TRBJ1-4 and V is TRBV5-1; D not certain. Trimming took 1 base from V and 5 from J, leaving 9 bases between them. Germline values: CDR1 SGHRS, CDR2 YFSETQ. This CDR3 region has 14 residues. This CDR3 is CASSLPGINEKLFF. The CDR3 DNA sequence: TGCGCCAGCAGCTTGCCGGGGATAAATGAAAAACTGTTTTTT.

This clone appeared once. This rearrangement joins TRBV2 to TRBJ2-7, with D tentatively TRBD1 (6 bases). Germline V lookup: CDR1 SNHLY, CDR2 FYNNEI. V shed 7 bases and J shed 2 bases, with 12 bases lying between them. The CDR3 extends over 13 amino acids. CDR3 bases: TGTGCCAGCAAACAGGGTGCGGCCTACGAGCAGTACTTC. Protein sequence: CASKQGAAYEQYF.

The CDR3 here is CASSLASVRQVLNTEAFF. DNA for the CDR3: TGTGCCAGCAGCTTGGCATCTGTTCGGCAGGTGCTGAACACTGAAGCTTTCTTT. The chain recombines TRBV5-5 with TRBJ1-1; unclear D gene. The CDR3 runs 18 residues. CDR1 and CDR2 from the germline V gene are SGHKS and YYEKEE (reference sequence). V was trimmed by 0 bases and J by 0 bases, leaving 18 bases between them.

This clone was seen a few times. The chain is built from TRBV7-9 and TRBJ2-5, with TRBD1 as a possible D gene (6 bases). CDR1 is SEHNR, CDR2 FQNEAQ, per germline (reference sequence). The V end lost 5 bases, the J end lost 5 bases, and 21 bases lay between the germline ends. The CDR3 covers 16 residues. The CDR3 bases are TGTGCCAGCAGCGGAGGTCTTGCAGGGGTCGGGGAGACCCAGTACTTC. Encoded protein: CASSGGLAGVGETQYF.

The V call is TRBV2, the J call TRBJ1-2; possibly TRBD1 for D (5 bases). The CDR3 is 12 amino acids. V dropped 4 bases and J dropped 5 bases, with 8 bases sitting between them. Germline CDR1 reads SNHLY; CDR2 reads FYNNEI. The DNA of the CDR3 is TGTGCCAGCAGTGCTCAGGGTTATGGCTACACCTTC. Translation: CASSAQGYGYTF.

The chain carries TRBV19 and TRBJ1-3; 11 bases match TRBD1. The germline V gene has CDR1 LNHDA and CDR2 SQIVND (reference sequence). Losses at the gene ends were 8 bases for V and 0 bases for J; bases not matched to a gene: 9. This CDR3 region has 17 residues. The CDR3 sequence: CASAPDRGPRSGNTIYF. The CDR3 region has the DNA TGTGCCAGTGCACCGGACAGGGGGCCTCGCTCTGGAAACACCATATATTTT.

V usage is TRBV7-2 and J usage is TRBJ2-2; TRBD2 agrees at 8 bases. Germline trimming cut 2 bases from V and 0 bases from J; bases unmatched to any gene: 2. The V gene's germline CDR1 is SGHTA and CDR2 FQGNSA. The CDR3 covers 16 residues. CDR3 sequence: CASSLILAANTGELFF. In DNA, the CDR3 is TGTGCCAGCAGCTTAATACTAGCGGCGAACACCGGGGAGCTGTTTTTT.

The chain is built from TRBV12-5 and TRBJ1-1; D is possibly TRBD1 (5 bases). The CDR3 sequence is 13 residues long. The V end lost 6 bases, the J end lost 9 bases, and 17 bases lay between the germline ends. Germline CDR1 reads LGHNT; CDR2 reads FRNRAP. For the CDR3, the DNA is TGTGCTAGTGGCTCGACAGAGACTCATAAAGCTTTCTTT. Its translation: CASGSTETHKAFF.

The chain couples TRBV29-1 to TRBJ1-1; possible D gene TRBD1, 5 bases. The V end was cut by 7 bases, the J end by 7 bases, with 13 bases between. Germline assignment: CDR1 SQVTM and CDR2 ANQGSEA. The CDR3 runs to 11 residues. The DNA of the CDR3 is TGCAGCGCCCGGGGGAGCTATGAAGCTTTCTTT. Protein product: CSARGSYEAFF.

In its sample, this clone was seen once. The gene calls are TRBV7-6 and TRBJ1-2, with TRBD1 identical over 7 bases. Germline CDR1 SGHVS, CDR2 FNYEAQ. CDR3 size: 15 residues. Trimming cost V 4 bases and J 4 bases; bases outside gene matches: 9. This chain's CDR3 is CASSSHRGGGYGYTF. Here the CDR3 DNA reads TGTGCCAGCAGCTCACACAGGGGCGGCGGCTATGGCTACACCTTC.

The chain links TRBV5-1 to TRBJ1-1; TRBD1 is a possible D gene (5 bases). V dropped 9 bases and J dropped 5 bases, with 11 bases sitting between them. From germline, CDR1 is SGHRS and CDR2 YFSETQ. The CDR3 has 11 residues. The CDR3 DNA sequence: TGCGCCACAAGAGCAGGGACTGAAGCTTTCTTT. Protein product: CATRAGTEAFF.